These T cell receptor beta chains were read from a single sample in a study of blood T cell repertoires in COVID-19. Clones were read by immunoSEQ multiplex PCR, and TCRdb kept only the in-frame ones, dropping some. The profile covers 250,000 or so clones, with around 90% appearing a single time and roughly 2% taken by the ten largest. Sequencing was carried out using peripheral blood. The receptors originated from a woman aged 60-75 years with COVID-19, enrolled during active disease. The CDR3 runs from the conserved cysteine through the conserved F or W. Fields, in order: J gene, V gene, CDR3 protein.

>TRBJ1-6|TRBV29-1
CSFPGPWQENSSYNSPLHF
>TRBJ2-3|TRBV9
CASSVGRGPASTDTQYF
>TRBJ1-5|TRBV13
CASSLGTGGNSNQPQHF
>TRBJ2-2|TRBV3-1/TRBV3-2
CALLGGVGERTGELFF
>TRBJ1-3|TRBV5-1
CASSLLGGASGNTIYF
>TRBJ1-6|TRBV24-1
CATSDHFEGGNSPLHF
>TRBJ2-1|TRBV18
CASLPSFTGGYNEQFF
>TRBJ2-1|TRBV10-3
CAISESTPGSIRHEQFF
>TRBJ2-1|TRBV6-2/TRBV6-3
CASSGGLGEQFF
>TRBJ2-1|TRBV7-9
CASSAKGLAIDEQFF
>TRBJ2-1|TRBV6-5
CASRQLNEQFF
>TRBJ2-3|TRBV10-3
CAITPDRVSTDTQYF
>TRBJ1-4|TRBV2
CASRNRVGEEKLFF
>TRBJ1-1|TRBV5-1
CASSLPTSTEAFF
>TRBJ1-4|TRBV19
CASSTPRQASFQEKLFF
>TRBJ1-2|TRBV19
CASSRDREILNDGYTF
>TRBJ2-7|TRBV7-8
CASSPPGGYEQYF
>TRBJ1-5|TRBV3-1/TRBV3-2
CASSQGTVASGNQPQHF
>TRBJ1-1|TRBV11-2
CASSLRGLVNTEAFF
>TRBJ2-2|TRBV4-3
CASSQGGGLAGTRELFF
>TRBJ1-1|TRBV5-4
CASSSTGWGLNTEAFF
>TRBJ1-5|TRBV7-2
CASSYRPGTNQPQHF
>TRBJ2-1|TRBV6-5
CASKGQGSYNEQFF
>TRBJ2-7|TRBV9
CASSVTGTVPYEQYF
>TRBJ1-2|TRBV4-3
CASSHRQDYGYTF
>TRBJ2-3|TRBV5-8
CASSRGTSGGLGTDTQYF
>TRBJ2-7|TRBV7-2
CASSLGDGGLYEQYF
>TRBJ1-1|TRBV7-6
CASSPIDTDTEAFF
>TRBJ2-1|TRBV6-6
CASSYGGGKLNEQFF
>TRBJ1-5|TRBV29-1
CSVGDSLNQPQHF
>TRBJ2-7|TRBV13
CASSVAVLAGESYEQYF
>TRBJ2-2|TRBV5-4
CASSLGHTGELFF
>TRBJ1-1|TRBV4-3
CASSQTPNTEAFF
>TRBJ2-4|TRBV6-2/TRBV6-3
CASSYKELVGIQYF
>TRBJ1-3|TRBV5-4
CASSEGQGVPPTGNTIYF
>TRBJ2-1|TRBV7-6
CASSTRVLAGHESSYNEQFF
>TRBJ1-2|TRBV19
CASSTWGQGYTF
>TRBJ2-5|TRBV7-9
CASSPRDWAQKTQYF
>TRBJ2-3|TRBV15
CATTALQGQGNTQYF
>TRBJ1-5|TRBV19
CASSGPRDRASQPQHF
>TRBJ2-1|TRBV5-1
CASSLSPTTNEQFF
>TRBJ2-7|TRBV5-4
CASSSGGSYEQYF
>TRBJ1-3|TRBV30
CAWSVGVSSGNTIYF
>TRBJ2-1|TRBV29-1
CSVPTGTGVYNEQFF
>TRBJ1-1|TRBV3-1/TRBV3-2
CASSQLQGEAFF